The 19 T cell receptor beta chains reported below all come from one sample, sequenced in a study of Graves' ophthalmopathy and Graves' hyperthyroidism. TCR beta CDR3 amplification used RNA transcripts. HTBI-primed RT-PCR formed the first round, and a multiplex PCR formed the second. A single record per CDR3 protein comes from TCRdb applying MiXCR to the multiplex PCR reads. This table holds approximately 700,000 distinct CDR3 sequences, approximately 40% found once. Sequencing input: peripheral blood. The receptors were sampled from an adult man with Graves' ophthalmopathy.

The CDR3 here is CSARVDVQGASNTGELFF. CDR3 nucleotides: TGCAGTGCTAGAGTGGATGTTCAGGGAGCCTCGAACACCGGGGAGCTGTTTTTT. The rearrangement joins TRBV20-1 to TRBJ2-2; D may match TRBD1 or TRBD2 (5 bases each). This CDR3 has 18 amino acids. Germline V gives CDR1 DFQATT, CDR2 SNEGSKA (reference sequence). V was trimmed by 1 base and J by 0 bases, leaving 18 bases between them.

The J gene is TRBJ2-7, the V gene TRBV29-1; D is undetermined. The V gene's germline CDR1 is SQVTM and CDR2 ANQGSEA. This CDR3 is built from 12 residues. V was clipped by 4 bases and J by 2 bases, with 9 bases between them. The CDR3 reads CSVVKGTYEQYF. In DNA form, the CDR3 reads TGCAGCGTTGTCAAGGGAACCTACGAGCAGTACTTC.

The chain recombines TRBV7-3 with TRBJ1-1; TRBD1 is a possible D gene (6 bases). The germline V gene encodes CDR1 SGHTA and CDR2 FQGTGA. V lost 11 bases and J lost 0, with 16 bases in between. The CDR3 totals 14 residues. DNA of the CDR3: TGTGCCTGGATGACAGGTACAGTGAACACTGAAGCTTTCTTT. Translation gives CAWMTGTVNTEAFF.

The CDR3 sequence: CASSLAEFGTGELFF. DNA of the CDR3: TGTGCCAGCAGCTTGGCGGAGTTCGGCACCGGGGAGCTGTTTTTT. The rearrangement uses TRBV7-9 and TRBJ2-2; D remains unclear. Germline CDR1 SEHNR, CDR2 FQNEAQ (reference sequence). The CDR3 has 15 amino acids. V lost 3 bases, J lost 4 bases, and 12 bases lay in between.

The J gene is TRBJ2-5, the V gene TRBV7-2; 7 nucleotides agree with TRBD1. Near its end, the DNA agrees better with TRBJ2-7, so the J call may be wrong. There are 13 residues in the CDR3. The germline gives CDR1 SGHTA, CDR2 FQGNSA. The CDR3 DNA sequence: TGTGCCAGCAGCCAAACTGACAGGGACGAGCAGTACTTC. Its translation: CASSQTDRDEQYF.

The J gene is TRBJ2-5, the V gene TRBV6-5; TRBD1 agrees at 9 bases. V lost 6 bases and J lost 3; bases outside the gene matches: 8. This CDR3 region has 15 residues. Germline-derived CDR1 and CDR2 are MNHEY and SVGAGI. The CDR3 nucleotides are TGTGCCAGCAGCCTTCCGGGACAGGGAAAAGAGACCCAGTACTTC. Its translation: CASSLPGQGKETQYF.

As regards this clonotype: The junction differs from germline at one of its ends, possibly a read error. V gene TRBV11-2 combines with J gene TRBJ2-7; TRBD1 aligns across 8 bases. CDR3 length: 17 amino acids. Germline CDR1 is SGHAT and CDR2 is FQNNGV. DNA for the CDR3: TGCGCCAGCAGCCGCCTAACCCCTGGACAGGGAGCCTACGAGCAGTACTTC. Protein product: CASSRLTPGQGAYEQYF.

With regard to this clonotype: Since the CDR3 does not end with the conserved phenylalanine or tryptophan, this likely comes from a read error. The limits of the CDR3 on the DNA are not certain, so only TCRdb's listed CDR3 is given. The CDR3 sequence is CASSQRGG. The chain carries TRBV14 and TRBJ1-1. The CDR3 is 8 residues long, counting both termini. Germline lookup yields CDR1 SGHDN and CDR2 FVKESK.

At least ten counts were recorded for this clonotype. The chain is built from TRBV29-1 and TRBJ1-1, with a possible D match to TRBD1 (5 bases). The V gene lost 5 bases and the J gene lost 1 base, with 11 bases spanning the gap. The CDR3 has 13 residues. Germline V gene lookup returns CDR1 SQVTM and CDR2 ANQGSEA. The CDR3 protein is CSVLRGWNTEAFF. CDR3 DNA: TGCAGCGTTTTAAGGGGATGGAACACTGAAGCTTTCTTT. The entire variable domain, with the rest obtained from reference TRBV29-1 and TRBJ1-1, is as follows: SAVISQKPSRDICQRGTSLTIQCQVDSQVTMMFWYRQQPGQSLTLIATANQGSEATYESGFVIDKFPISRPNLTFSTLTVSNMSPEDSSIYLCSVLRGWNTEAFFGQGTRLTVV.

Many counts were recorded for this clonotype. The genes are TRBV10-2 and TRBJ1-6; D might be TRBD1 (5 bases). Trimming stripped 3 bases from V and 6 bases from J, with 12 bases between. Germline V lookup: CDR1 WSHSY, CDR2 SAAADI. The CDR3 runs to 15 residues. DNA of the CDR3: TGCGCCAGCAGTGACACAGGTGAAGTTAATTCACCCCTCCACTTT. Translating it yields CASSDTGEVNSPLHF.

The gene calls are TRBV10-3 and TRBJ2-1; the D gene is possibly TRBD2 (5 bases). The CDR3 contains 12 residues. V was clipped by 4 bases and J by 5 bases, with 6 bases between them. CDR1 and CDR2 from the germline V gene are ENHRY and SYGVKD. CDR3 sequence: CAISGENNEQFF. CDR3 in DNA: TGTGCCATCAGTGGGGAGAACAATGAGCAGTTCTTC.

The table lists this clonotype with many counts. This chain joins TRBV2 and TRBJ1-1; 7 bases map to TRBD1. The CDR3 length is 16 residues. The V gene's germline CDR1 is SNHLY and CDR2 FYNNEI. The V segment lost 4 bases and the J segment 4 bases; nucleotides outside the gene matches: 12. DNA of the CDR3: TGTGCCAGCAGTGGACAGGGAAGGGCTGGCGGCACTGAAGCTTTCTTT. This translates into CASSGQGRAGGTEAFF.

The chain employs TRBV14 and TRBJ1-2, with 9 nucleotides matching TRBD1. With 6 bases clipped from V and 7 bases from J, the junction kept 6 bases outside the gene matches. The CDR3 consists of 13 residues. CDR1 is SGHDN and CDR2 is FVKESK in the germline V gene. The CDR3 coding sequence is TGTGCCAGCAGTTCCGGGACAGGGTCTGGCTACACCTTC. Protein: CASSSGTGSGYTF.

This CDR3 is CASSYSGGSGYEQYF. CDR3 DNA sequence: TGTGCCAGCAGTTACTCGGGCGGGAGCGGCTACGAGCAGTACTTC. This rearrangement joins TRBV6-5 to TRBJ2-7, with 7 bases lining up with TRBD2. CDR1 and CDR2 from the germline V gene are MNHEY and SVGAGI. J lost 3 bases, V lost 0 bases, and 5 bases had no gene match. This CDR3 is 15 amino acids long.

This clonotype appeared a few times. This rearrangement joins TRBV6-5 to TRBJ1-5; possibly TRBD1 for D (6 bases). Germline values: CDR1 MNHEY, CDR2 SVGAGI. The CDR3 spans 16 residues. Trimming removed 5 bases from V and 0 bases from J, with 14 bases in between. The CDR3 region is CASSTRQDYSNQPQHF. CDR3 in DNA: TGTGCCAGCAGTACCCGACAGGACTATAGCAATCAGCCCCAGCATTTT.

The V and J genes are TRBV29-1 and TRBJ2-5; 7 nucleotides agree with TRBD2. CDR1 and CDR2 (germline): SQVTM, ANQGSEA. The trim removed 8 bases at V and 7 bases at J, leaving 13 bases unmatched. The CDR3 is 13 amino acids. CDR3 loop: CSLGERSGGTQYF. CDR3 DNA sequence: TGCAGCTTAGGCGAACGGTCGGGAGGGACCCAGTACTTC.

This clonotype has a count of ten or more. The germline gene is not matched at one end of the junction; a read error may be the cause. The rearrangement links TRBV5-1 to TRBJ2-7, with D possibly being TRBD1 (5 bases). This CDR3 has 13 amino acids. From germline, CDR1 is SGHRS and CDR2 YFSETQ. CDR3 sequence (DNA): TGTGCCAGCAGTTATGACAGAGCCTACGAGCAGTACTTC. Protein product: CASSYDRAYEQYF.

The CDR3 region is CASSPGQGVPGANVLTF. CDR3 DNA sequence: TGTGCCAGCAGTCCGGGACAGGGAGTCCCTGGGGCCAACGTCCTGACTTTC. J is TRBJ2-6 and V is TRBV7-2; 9 bases line up with TRBD1. The CDR3 contains 17 residues. Germline CDR1 SGHTA, CDR2 FQGNSA. The trim removed 6 bases at V and 2 bases at J, leaving 8 bases unmatched. The full variable domain, its missing parts supplied by reference TRBV7-2 and TRBJ2-6, is GAGVSQSPSNKVTEKGKDVELRCDPISGHTALYWYRQSLGQGLEFLIYFQGNSAPDKSGLPSDRFSAERTGGSVSTLTIQRTQQEDSAVYLCASSPGQGVPGANVLTFGAGSRLTVL.

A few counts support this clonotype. CDR3 loop: CASSSGYGNTIYF. The CDR3 coding sequence is TGTGCCAGCAGTTCAGGGTACGGAAACACCATATATTTT. This chain joins TRBV12-3 or TRBV12-4 and TRBJ1-3, with D perhaps matching TRBD1 (5 bases). V was trimmed by 4 bases and J by 4 bases, leaving 8 bases between them. This CDR3 is built from 13 residues.